This TCR beta chain was observed in a study of monozygotic twins with inflammatory bowel disease. TCRdb reworked the 5' RACE reads into one entry per CDR3 protein, no DNA. This table holds 300,000 to 450,000 distinct CDR3 sequences. Whole blood without T cell sorting served as the source of isolated total RNA. The CDR3 spans 11 residues. CDR1 is SQVTM, CDR2 ANQGSEA, per germline. This TCR derives from a human donor with ulcerative colitis or Crohn's disease, or a healthy co-twin of an affected twin (not recorded which). J is TRBJ2-1 and V is TRBV29-1. Input material: blood. The chain's CDR3 is CSVGELNEQFF.